This T cell receptor beta chain appears in the sequencing data of a study of neurological immune-mediated disorders (dated by TCRdb to 2018 to 2020). At the level of the whole study: Among the roughly 34 multiple sclerosis patients, relapsing-remitting MS was present in around 30 and secondary progressive MS was present in 3. Longitudinal samples, technical triplicates and paired sorted CD4+ and CD8+ T-cell subsets, alongside PBMC samples, were included among the roughly 97 TCR-beta libraries. The cohort was made up of approximately 65 subjects, consisting of roughly 14 HAM/TSP patients, about 34 multiple sclerosis patients and around 20 healthy controls. Using UMI-based sequencing, the study compared peripheral blood TCR-beta repertoires from patients with HTLV-I-associated myelopathy (HAM/TSP), patients with multiple sclerosis, and healthy controls. The paper as a whole reports these results and caveats: TCR clonal expansion was highest in HAM/TSP patients and lowest in MS patients, with MS patients falling below even healthy controls. No clinical or MRI features were associated with the MS cluster, and the authors said that larger cohorts are needed. In a phylogenetic analysis, the repertoires of 18 out of 34 MS patients fell into a single cluster of related CDR3 sequences, pointing to a possible signature at the repertoire level. No identical CDR3 amino acid sequences were found to be shared among expanded clones across subjects, suggesting that TCR-beta repertoires were private in all groups.

This clonotype was recorded many times. Its antigen has not been determined. Base qualities were left out, and no much larger clone turns up one base away. cDNA was synthesized by template-switch 5'RACE using a primer carrying a 10-nucleotide random unique molecular identifier by which each TCR transcript was tagged. Every sequencing run covered 15-18 subjects and yielded more than 160 million TCR-beta sequences. Total RNA was extracted with the RNeasy kit. Using the KAPA Real-time Library Amplification kit, TCR-beta VDJ regions were amplified with primers for the TCR constant region and the 5'RACE anchor. A first PCR added sample indexes and Illumina adaptors, and a second PCR then raised library yield. The roughly 650 bp TCR product was size-selected on a 2% E-gel SizeSelection system after Ampure bead purification. Before pooling, library quality was checked on a Bioanalyzer, concentration was measured with Qubit, and libraries were quantified with the Kapa Library Quantification kit. Paired-end 2 x 150 bp sequencing of the libraries was performed on an Illumina HiSeq 2500. To increase sequence diversity, about 25-31% phiX was spiked into each library pool. Regarding the original processing steps: The quality-filtered reads were processed with the UMI-based MiGEC pipeline, whose error correction step removed more than 90% of the raw TCR sequences. VDJ genes were aligned to IMGT germline references, and clonotypes were defined by unique CDR3 amino acid sequence plus V-J genes. Clonal expansion, Shannon diversity, and CDR3 relatedness (CalcPairwiseDistances, ClusterSamples) were evaluated with VDJtools, and phylogenetic trees were built with CLCbio workbench. A clone was classed as expanded if it had 8 or more unique UMIs, a cutoff based on coefficient-of-variation modelling across technical triplicates. In TCRdb, the public reads were trimmed at Q25 with fastp and aligned with MiXCR, with productive beta chains retained. Each CDR3 protein gets just one entry, which takes the most common genes and DNA from the rows behind it. These V and J calls rely on TCRdb rather than the paper's analysis. Counted in this sample were approximately 86,000 distinct CDR3 sequences; 2.6% of them appeared once. The ten largest clones take up roughly 1.2% of the sample.

The CDR3, from cysteine to phenylalanine, totals 18 residues. This entry keeps only the CDR3 DNA: 54 bases, framed from base 1. Trimming removed 1 base from V and 2 bases from J; the gene matches leave 10 bases unexplained. Via the germline V gene, CDR1 is SGHTA and CDR2 FQGNSA. For unsorted PBMC libraries, 2 million PBMCs were used after storage in RNAlater at -80 degrees C until RNA extraction. Multiple sclerosis patients were enrolled in a US clinical protocol evaluating disease progression by magnetic resonance imaging. Peripheral blood was subjected to Ficoll-Hypaque density gradient centrifugation to isolate PBMCs, which were then cryopreserved in liquid nitrogen.

This clonotype was obtained from a woman aged 30 to 39 with multiple sclerosis. Sequencing was carried out using PBMCs. The chain couples TRBV7-2 to TRBJ2-1, with 8 central nucleotides matching TRBD2. The nucleotide sequence reads as follows: TGTGCCAGCAGCTTAGTTCCTAGCGGGTACAGGGCCTACAATGAGCAGTTCTTC. The translation is CASSLVPSGYRAYNEQFF.